A selection of T cell receptor beta chains follows, all from one sample in a study of read filtering for tumor transcriptome and immune sequencing. TCRdb re-analysed the reads in MiXCR, keeping a single row per CDR3 protein. The sample consists of some 130,000 distinct CDR3 sequences, under 15% of them appearing once. The sample consisted of a population of CD138-negative cells sorted from bone marrow. Receptors were obtained from a donor over 35 with multiple myeloma. Both conserved end residues are part of each CDR3. The D gene is left open where the match is weak. Only some rows state a clone size, as once, few, many or a class for expanded clones.

abundance	j_gene	v_gene	d_gene	CDR3aa	CDR3nt
many	TRBJ2-1	TRBV3-1	TRBD2	CASSQDGTSGINNEQFF	TGTGCCAGCAGCCAAGATGGAACTAGCGGGATCAACAATGAGCAGTTCTTC
many	TRBJ2-1	TRBV7-3	TRBD2	CASSPGLVPYNEQFF	TGTGCCAGCAGCCCCGGACTAGTCCCGTACAATGAGCAGTTCTTC
many	TRBJ2-3	TRBV6-5	.	CASSYPASGDTQYF	TGTGCCAGCAGTTACCCAGCTTCGGGGGATACGCAGTATTTT
many	TRBJ2-1	TRBV9	TRBD2	CASNSGRSYNEQFF	TGTGCCAGCAATTCCGGGAGGTCCTACAATGAGCAGTTCTTC
many	TRBJ1-1	TRBV3-1	.	CASSQEWSLNTEAFF	TGTGCCAGCAGCCAAGAATGGAGCCTGAACACTGAAGCTTTCTTT
.	TRBJ2-5	TRBV18	TRBD1	CASFDREETQYF	TGTGCCAGCTTTGACAGGGAAGAGACCCAGTACTTC
.	TRBJ1-2	TRBV6-2/TRBV6-3	.	CASSYGRSYGYTF	TGTGCCAGCAGTTACGGCAGAAGCTATGGCTACACCTTC
many	TRBJ2-1	TRBV20-1	TRBD2	CSARGLAGGAWYNEQFF	TGCAGTGCTAGAGGCCTAGCGGGAGGAGCGTGGTACAATGAGCAGTTCTTC
many	TRBJ2-1	TRBV9	.	CASSLRVGDEQFF	TGTGCCAGCAGCTTGCGAGTCGGGGATGAGCAGTTCTTC
many	TRBJ1-6	TRBV27	.	CASSPLALHGAYNSPLHF	TGTGCCAGCAGTCCCCTAGCCCTCCACGGCGCCTATAATTCACCCCTCCACTTT
few	TRBJ2-5	TRBV7-9	.	CASSLRISGDRETQYF	TGTGCCAGCAGCTTAAGGATATCAGGGGATAGAGAGACCCAGTACTTC
many	TRBJ2-1	TRBV6-1	TRBD1	CASSARTGSYNEQFF	TGTGCCAGCAGTGCCCGGACAGGCTCCTACAATGAGCAGTTCTTC
medium-sized	TRBJ2-7	TRBV20-1	TRBD2	CSAEEGLEYEQYF	TGCAGTGCTGAAGAGGGACTAGAGTACGAGCAGTACTTC
many	TRBJ1-1	TRBV6-6	.	CASRTGSNTEAFF	TGTGCCAGCAGAACAGGATCGAACACTGAAGCTTTCTTT
many	TRBJ2-1	TRBV10-2	TRBD1	CASSDSGGYNEQFF	TGCGCCAGCAGTGATTCAGGGGGCTACAATGAGCAGTTCTTC
.	TRBJ2-7	TRBV20-1	TRBD2	CSALRLAGRYEQYF	TGCAGTGCCCTCCGACTAGCGGGAAGATACGAGCAGTACTTC
many	TRBJ1-2	TRBV19	.	CASSSSHRGENDYTF	TGTGCCAGTAGTTCCTCACACCGGGGGGAAAATGACTACACCTTC
many	TRBJ1-2	TRBV6-6	.	CASNTGSYGYTF	TGTGCCAGCAACACCGGAAGCTATGGCTACACCTTC
.	TRBJ1-2	TRBV20-1	TRBD1	CSARRGGAGHYGYTF	TGCAGTGCTAGACGAGGGGGCGCGGGACACTATGGCTACACCTTC
.	TRBJ2-2	TRBV24-1	.	CATSDPTRTGGELFF	TGTGCCACCAGTGACCCAACTAGGACGGGCGGGGAGCTGTTTTTT
many	TRBJ1-5	TRBV20-1	TRBD1	CSARDPQGASGNQPQHF	TGCAGTGCTAGAGATCCACAGGGGGCTAGTGGCAATCAGCCCCAGCATTTT
many	TRBJ2-1	TRBV7-3	.	CASSTSNYNEQFF	TGTGCCAGCAGCACGTCCAACTACAATGAGCAGTTCTTC
many	TRBJ2-5	TRBV4-3	TRBD1	CASSLSGTGETQYF	TGCGCCAGCAGCCTCTCCGGGACAGGGGAGACCCAGTACTTC
many	TRBJ2-1	TRBV6-2/TRBV6-3	.	CASSFDWGDEQFF	TGTGCCAGCAGCTTCGACTGGGGGGATGAGCAGTTCTTC